A selection of T cell receptor beta chains follows, all from one sample in a study of blood T cells in healthy people across ages. TCRdb reanalysed the 5' RACE reads using MiXCR and keeps one entry per CDR3 protein. The sample lists some 1.4 million distinct CDR3 sequences, 40% to 50% seen once, with around 8% in the top ten. The sequenced material came from blood. All receptors derive from a woman aged 18 to 35 in good health. CDR3s leave out the opening cysteine and the closing phenylalanine or tryptophan. The order of the fields is J gene, clone size, V gene, CDR3 protein. Some rows have no size entry. The others give once, few or many, or a class for an expanded clone.

TRBJ1-2,-,TRBV20-1,SAETGTHYGYT
TRBJ1-2,-,TRBV6-6,ASSYSRDHLYGYT
TRBJ2-1,-,TRBV6-1,ASSDPGFIDNEQF
TRBJ1-2,-,TRBV20-1,SARVPDSYGYT
TRBJ1-2,few,TRBV10-2,ASSEQGRGGYT
TRBJ2-7,-,TRBV4-2,ASSQDPPGGGPPLQYEQY
TRBJ2-7,few,TRBV12-3/TRBV12-4,ASSSTGGGSEQY
TRBJ1-5,-,TRBV7-9,ASSPDMGVLDQPQH
TRBJ2-3,-,TRBV12-3/TRBV12-4,ASSFYRGTDTQY
TRBJ1-2,once,TRBV5-5,ASSLSIVGQISLGGYT
-,few,TRBV29-1,SVEVAGRDEQY
TRBJ2-3,-,TRBV28,ASEDRSDTQY
TRBJ2-6,-,TRBV10-3,AISEGWTGSSGANVLT
-,-,TRBV30,AWSVFGPEQY
TRBJ2-7,-,TRBV4-1,ASSQGLSLGEQY
TRBJ2-3,few,TRBV9,ASSVYADTQY
TRBJ2-1,-,TRBV5-1,ASSLSAGGYEQF
TRBJ1-2,few,TRBV27,ASSLVSGGPYGYT
TRBJ2-3,-,TRBV12-3/TRBV12-4,ASSLGAHTDTQY
TRBJ1-1,once,TRBV10-3,AIRTQGIDEAF
TRBJ2-1,-,TRBV21-1,ASSKVRRLLANEQF
TRBJ2-2,once,TRBV3-1,ASSQDPGGRTGELF
TRBJ1-2,-,TRBV12-3/TRBV12-4,ASSFIGGYT
TRBJ2-2,-,TRBV6-2/TRBV6-3,ASSDQTGALTGELF
TRBJ1-4,-,TRBV4-1,ASSLRGAEDNEKLF
TRBJ2-1,-,TRBV7-2,ASSPGTSWGNEQF
TRBJ2-7,few,TRBV2,ASKFVGRAIYEQY
TRBJ2-3,-,TRBV12-3/TRBV12-4,ASSFGGQGADTQY
TRBJ1-2,few,TRBV12-3/TRBV12-4,ASSPAVRYGYT
TRBJ2-5,-,TRBV20-1,SAREASGGALTQY
TRBJ1-1,-,TRBV19,ASRRGEAF
TRBJ2-7,many,TRBV28,ASSFTTYEQY
TRBJ2-7,few,TRBV6-1,ASSIQGGWDEQY
TRBJ1-2,-,TRBV12-3/TRBV12-4,ASSAPSGYGYT
TRBJ1-4,-,TRBV4-1,ASSKTIREKLF
-,-,TRBV4-2,ASSQVARNYEQY
TRBJ2-7,few,TRBV6-6,ASRIWDRDPYEQY
TRBJ1-1,-,TRBV25-1,ASSPRGRGTTEAF
TRBJ1-1,-,TRBV19,ASRLDRGGTEAF